Listed below are T cell receptor beta chains from one sample, sequenced in a study of blood T cell repertoires in COVID-19. Using immunoSEQ multiplex PCR, the repertoire was profiled, and TCRdb retains in-frame clones only, with some absent. The data contain about 160,000 clones, about 88% of them seen just once; the ten biggest clones take up around 0.6%. Sequencing used peripheral blood. The receptors were sampled from a man aged 55 to 70 with COVID-19, enrolled during active disease. The CDR3 runs from the conserved cysteine through the conserved F or W. D genes are given only for firm matches. Expanded clones get a size class; other rows say once, few or many, or leave the size out.

size	J	D	V	CDR3	DNA
NA	TRBJ2-1	NA	TRBV2	CASSVRVMNEQFF	TGTGCCAGCAGTGTCAGGGTTATGAATGAGCAGTTCTTC
NA	TRBJ1-5	NA	TRBV19	CASSNHPDSYSNQPQHF	TGTGCCAGTTCCAACCACCCCGACAGCTATAGCAATCAGCCCCAGCATTTT
NA	TRBJ1-4	NA	TRBV6-2/TRBV6-3	CASSYSRNEKLFF	TGTGCCAGCAGTTACTCCAGGAATGAAAAACTGTTTTTT
NA	TRBJ2-6	TRBD1	TRBV7-9	CASSYEQGATLSGANVLTF	TGTGCCAGCAGCTACGAACAGGGGGCGACACTCTCTGGGGCCAACGTCCTGACTTTC
NA	TRBJ1-1	TRBD1	TRBV29-1	CSVSQGAGSTEAFF	TGCAGCGTCTCACAGGGGGCCGGTAGCACTGAAGCTTTCTTT
few	TRBJ2-2	NA	TRBV4-1	CASSQGHYTGELFF	TGCGCCAGCAGCCAAGGGCATTACACCGGGGAGCTGTTTTTT
NA	TRBJ1-1	NA	TRBV9	CASSVLGAPSTEAFF	TGTGCCAGCAGCGTTTTGGGGGCCCCGAGCACTGAAGCTTTCTTT
NA	TRBJ2-7	NA	TRBV4-3	CASSQDSGTYEQYF	TGCGCCAGCAGCCAAGATTCAGGGACATACGAGCAGTACTTC
NA	TRBJ1-2	NA	TRBV18	CASSRDPEWGYTF	TGTGCCAGCTCCCGAGACCCGGAGTGGGGCTACACCTTC
NA	TRBJ1-1	TRBD1	TRBV6-2/TRBV6-3	CASSPQGAPEAFF	TGTGCCAGCAGCCCTCAGGGGGCCCCTGAAGCTTTCTTT
NA	TRBJ1-6	NA	TRBV19	CASSARGGYNSPLHF	TGTGCCAGTAGTGCAAGAGGGGGTTATAATTCACCCCTCCACTTT
NA	TRBJ2-3	TRBD1	TRBV2	CASNTQGARDTQYF	TGTGCCAGCAACACCCAGGGGGCTAGGGATACGCAGTATTTT
NA	TRBJ2-1	TRBD2	TRBV18	CASSPGTSGPEEFF	TGTGCCAGCTCACCCGGGACTAGCGGCCCGGAGGAGTTCTTC
NA	TRBJ2-7	TRBD1	TRBV6-5	CASSSAFRTGVNEQYF	TGTGCCAGCAGTTCTGCTTTTAGGACAGGGGTTAACGAGCAGTACTTC
NA	TRBJ1-2	NA	TRBV18	CASSPPGGGHSPNYGYTF	TGTGCCAGCTCACCACCTGGCGGGGGCCATTCCCCTAACTATGGCTACACCTTC
NA	TRBJ2-7	TRBD1	TRBV19	CASSPWAGGINEQYF	TGTGCCAGTAGTCCCTGGGCAGGGGGCATCAACGAGCAGTACTTC
NA	TRBJ1-6	TRBD1	TRBV19	CASSSGTGRPPLHF	TGTGCCAGTAGTTCCGGGACAGGTCGCCCACCCCTCCACTTT
NA	TRBJ1-1	TRBD1	TRBV15	CATSRRIEGATEAFF	TGTGCCACCAGCAGGAGAATTGAGGGGGCCACTGAAGCTTTCTTT
NA	TRBJ1-1	TRBD1	TRBV6-1	CASSDRDSNTEAFF	TGTGCCAGCAGTGACCGGGACAGCAACACTGAAGCTTTCTTT
NA	TRBJ1-4	TRBD1	TRBV2	CASSPGQGWEKLFF	TGTGCCAGCAGTCCCGGACAGGGGTGGGAAAAACTGTTTTTT
NA	TRBJ2-5	TRBD1	TRBV5-1	CASITGQGTEETQYF	TGCGCCAGCATAACGGGACAGGGAACGGAAGAGACCCAGTACTTC
once	TRBJ2-1	NA	TRBV19	CASSTQGHEQFF	TGTGCCAGTAGTACACAGGGTCATGAGCAGTTCTTC
NA	TRBJ1-2	NA	TRBV7-3	CASSLRLTTGYTF	TGTGCCAGCAGCTTAAGGTTGACAACTGGCTACACCTTC
NA	TRBJ2-1	TRBD1	TRBV15	CATRPAGGTGPRKSSYNEQFF	TGTGCCACCAGACCCGCGGGCGGGACAGGGCCAAGGAAGAGCTCCTACAATGAGCAGTTCTTC
NA	TRBJ1-5	TRBD1	TRBV19	CASTGGSGSNQPQHF	TGTGCCAGCACAGGGGGGAGTGGGAGCAATCAGCCCCAGCATTTT
NA	TRBJ2-6	TRBD1	TRBV2	CASRGQGAGANVLTF	TGTGCCAGCAGGGGACAGGGCGCCGGGGCCAACGTCCTGACTTTC
NA	TRBJ1-5	TRBD1	TRBV19	CASSTLDRGSGQPQHF	TGTGCCAGTAGTACGCTAGACAGGGGCTCCGGTCAGCCCCAGCATTTT
NA	TRBJ2-3	NA	TRBV9	CASSSPVGFPGDTQYF	TGTGCCAGCAGCTCCCCGGTTGGATTTCCAGGGGATACGCAGTATTTT
NA	TRBJ2-5	TRBD1	TRBV4-3	CASSQDPGGQETQYF	TGCGCCAGCAGCCAAGATCCAGGGGGCCAAGAGACCCAGTACTTC
NA	TRBJ2-7	NA	TRBV11-2	CASSDFGYEQYF	TGTGCCAGCAGCGACTTCGGGTACGAGCAGTACTTC
NA	TRBJ1-2	TRBD1	TRBV28	CASRSSGQLYAGYTF	TGTGCCAGCAGGTCGTCGGGACAGCTATATGCGGGCTACACCTTC
few	TRBJ1-1	NA	TRBV3-1/TRBV3-2	CASNRGMHTEAFF	TGTGCCAGCAATAGGGGGATGCACACTGAAGCTTTCTTT
NA	TRBJ1-4	NA	TRBV29-1	CSVKTLAGEKLFF	TGCAGCGTTAAGACTCTAGCGGGGGAAAAACTGTTTTTT
few	TRBJ1-5	NA	TRBV30	CAWTRNKGNQPQHF	TGTGCCTGGACTAGGAATAAGGGCAATCAGCCCCAGCATTTT
NA	TRBJ1-4	NA	TRBV7-9	CASSPRIQSPNEKLFF	TGTGCCAGCAGCCCCCGGATACAGAGCCCTAATGAAAAACTGTTTTTT
NA	TRBJ1-2	NA	TRBV28	CASWDWRYGYTF	TGTGCCAGCTGGGACTGGAGATATGGCTACACCTTC
NA	TRBJ2-1	NA	TRBV11-2	CASSLALYNEQFF	TGTGCCAGCAGCTTAGCACTCTACAATGAGCAGTTCTTC
NA	TRBJ2-7	TRBD2	TRBV15	CATSRTPGQRERDEQYF	TGTGCCACCAGCAGAACCCCCGGACAGCGGGAGAGAGACGAGCAGTACTTC
NA	TRBJ1-1	NA	TRBV28	CASGQSNRNTEAFF	TGTGCCAGCGGACAGAGTAATCGGAACACTGAAGCTTTCTTT
NA	TRBJ2-5	TRBD2	TRBV11-1	CASSLSLAGQETQYF	TGTGCCAGCAGCTTATCCCTAGCGGGGCAAGAGACCCAGTACTTC
NA	TRBJ2-1	TRBD2	TRBV7-9	CASSLSGGPIGEQFF	TGTGCCAGCAGCTTATCGGGGGGGCCTATTGGGGAGCAGTTCTTC
NA	TRBJ1-1	TRBD1	TRBV6-5	CASSNRGRFAEAFF	TGTGCCAGCAGTAACAGGGGGAGGTTCGCTGAAGCTTTCTTT
NA	TRBJ2-7	TRBD1	TRBV9	CASSPLPGTGRDEQYF	TGTGCCAGCAGCCCGTTACCCGGGACAGGGCGGGACGAGCAGTACTTC
NA	TRBJ2-7	NA	TRBV4-3	CASSQVVGVSYEQYF	TGCGCCAGCAGCCAAGTGGTCGGGGTCAGCTACGAGCAGTACTTC
NA	TRBJ2-3	TRBD2	TRBV11-1	CASSVAGGPTDTQYF	TGTGCCAGCAGCGTAGCGGGGGGGCCGACAGATACGCAGTATTTT
few	TRBJ1-5	NA	TRBV23-1	CASSQSGSFNQPQHF	TGCGCCAGCAGTCAATCGGGGAGCTTTAATCAGCCCCAGCATTTT
NA	TRBJ1-1	NA	TRBV28	CASSYYAKRTGSGTEAFF	TGTGCCAGCAGTTACTACGCGAAAAGAACAGGGTCTGGCACTGAAGCTTTCTTT
few	TRBJ2-1	NA	TRBV5-1	CASSLRPAQSDYNEQFF	TGCGCCAGCAGCTTACGTCCAGCACAGTCAGACTACAATGAGCAGTTCTTC